These T cell receptor beta chains were read from a single sample in a study of blood T cell repertoires in COVID-19. Clones were sequenced by immunoSEQ multiplex PCR, and TCRdb holds only the in-frame ones, with some missing. The profile shows tens of thousands of clones, approximately 78% of them singletons. Source material: peripheral blood. These receptor sequences come from a human donor in a cohort sampled during active COVID-19. Both conserved end residues are part of each CDR3. D genes are given only for firm matches. Not all rows give a size; the values are once, few, many and, for expanded clones, a class.

d_call	v_call	clone_size	j_call	cdr3_nt	cdr3_aa
TRBD1	TRBV25-1	.	TRBJ1-1	TGTGCCAGCAGTGATACCAGGACAGGGGACACTGAAGCTTTCTTT	CASSDTRTGDTEAFF
.	TRBV14	once	TRBJ1-1	TGTGCCAGCAGCCAAGATCCCAGGTGGAGGACTGAAGCTTTCTTT	CASSQDPRWRTEAFF
.	TRBV28	.	TRBJ1-2	TGTGCCAGCAGGCCCTCGGGAACGGAAAGCTATGGCTACACCTTC	CASRPSGTESYGYTF
TRBD2	TRBV7-2	.	TRBJ2-1	TGTGCCAGCAGCTATAGCGGGGGGGCCCACAATGAGCAGTTCTTC	CASSYSGGAHNEQFF
.	TRBV6-5	.	TRBJ2-1	TGTGCCAGCAGTCATTGGGGGGGGGCGTACAATGAGCAGTTCTTC	CASSHWGGAYNEQFF
TRBD1	TRBV19	.	TRBJ2-2	TGTGCCAGTAGTAGGGACAGGAGGAACGGGTGGGCCGGGGAGCTGTTTTTT	CASSRDRRNGWAGELFF
TRBD2	TRBV5-6	.	TRBJ2-1	TGTGCCAGCAACCAGCGGGGGGTAAAATCCCATGAGCAGTTCTTC	CASNQRGVKSHEQFF
.	TRBV3-1/TRBV3-2	.	TRBJ2-3	TGTGCCAGCAGCCAAGACATAGATACGCAGTATTTT	CASSQDIDTQYF
.	TRBV18	few	TRBJ1-2	TGTGCCAGCTCACCGTACAGGGTCGCAAACTATGGCTACACCTTC	CASSPYRVANYGYTF
TRBD1	TRBV6-5	.	TRBJ1-2	TGTGCCAGCAGTAGGATGGGACAGGGCCCCGGTGGCTACACCTTC	CASSRMGQGPGGYTF
.	TRBV9	.	TRBJ2-2	TGTGCCAGCACCCGGGACTTTCGAAACGGGGAGCTGTTTTTT	CASTRDFRNGELFF
.	TRBV7-3	few	TRBJ1-2	TGTGCCAGCAGCTCTCCCGGGGGGGAGGGCTACACCTTC	CASSSPGGEGYTF
.	TRBV30	.	TRBJ1-5	TGTGCCTGGTCAGGGGTTTGGGGTCAGCCCCAGCATTTT	CAWSGVWGQPQHF
.	TRBV7-9	.	TRBJ2-7	TGTGCCAGCAGCCCAGTTAGCGCATCCTACGAGCAGTACTTC	CASSPVSASYEQYF
.	TRBV2	once	TRBJ1-5	TGTGCCAGCATGCAGGAGGGCAATCAGCCCCAGCATTTT	CASMQEGNQPQHF
TRBD2	TRBV7-3	.	TRBJ2-5	TGTGCCAGCAGCTTAATGGGGAGGGAAGAGACCCAGTACTTC	CASSLMGREETQYF
TRBD2	TRBV19	.	TRBJ2-5	TGTGCCAGTAGTATCTCGCGGGGGAGTCAAGAGACCCAGTACTTC	CASSISRGSQETQYF
TRBD1	TRBV2	.	TRBJ2-7	TGTGCCAGCGAGCCGGGACAGAACTCCTACGAGCAGTACTTC	CASEPGQNSYEQYF
.	TRBV30	.	TRBJ2-2	TGTGCCTGGAGTATAGGACTCACGAACACCGGGGAGCTGTTTTTT	CAWSIGLTNTGELFF
.	TRBV19	.	TRBJ2-7	TGTGCCAGTAGCCTTCAGGGTTACGAGCAGTACTTC	CASSLQGYEQYF
.	TRBV3-1/TRBV3-2	.	TRBJ1-3	TGTGCCAGCAGCCAAGATAGAATCTCTGGAAACACCATATATTTT	CASSQDRISGNTIYF
.	TRBV7-9	.	TRBJ1-1	TGTGCCAGCAGCTTTCGGAGCACTGAAGCTTTCTTT	CASSFRSTEAFF
.	TRBV10-2	.	TRBJ2-5	TGCGCCAGCAGTGTCGAGGTACAAGAGACCCAGTACTTC	CASSVEVQETQYF
.	TRBV3-1/TRBV3-2	.	TRBJ2-5	TGTGCCAGCAGCCAGATAGAGATCCAAGAGACCCAGTACTTC	CASSQIEIQETQYF
TRBD2	TRBV5-1	.	TRBJ2-1	TGCGCCAGCAGCTTGGAACGTAGCGGGGCATACAATGAGCAGTTCTTC	CASSLERSGAYNEQFF
TRBD1	TRBV5-1	.	TRBJ2-2	TGCGCCAGCAGCTTGGGTGGGACAGCGAACACCGGGGAGCTGTTTTTT	CASSLGGTANTGELFF
.	TRBV9	.	TRBJ1-2	TGTGCCAGCAGCGTAGATCGGGGGGCGCGCGGCTACACCTTC	CASSVDRGARGYTF
.	TRBV30	.	TRBJ1-2	TGTGCCTGGAGTCCCGACAGCAACTATGGCTACACCTTC	CAWSPDSNYGYTF
.	TRBV5-6	.	TRBJ1-1	TGTGCCAGCAGCTTAAGCCGGAACACTGAAGCTTTCTTT	CASSLSRNTEAFF
.	TRBV6-5	.	TRBJ1-5	TGTGCCAGCAGTCCCCAGGCAGGGCAGCCCCAGCATTTT	CASSPQAGQPQHF